This TCR beta chain originates from a study of T cell repertoires in cytomegalovirus infection. Study summary: CMV infection and matching HLA type were both indicated by public TCR beta signatures.

Details on this clonotype: Its antigen is as yet unknown.

Study outcomes and limitations: The study identified carriers of CMV plus the relevant HLA from cumulative public TCR beta family frequency. In two of eight donors, the top clonotype was HLA-C-restricted CMV-specific.

Germline V lookup: CDR1 DFQATT, CDR2 SNEGSKA (reference sequence). The CDR3 loop spans 14 amino acids. Trimming removed 5 bases at V and 0 bases at J, with 11 bases between. From the reads, TCRdb called clonotypes with MiXCR, one entry per CDR3 protein. The sample holds about 740,000 distinct CDR3 sequences, 35% to 45% seen once. The TCR comes from a human donor in good health (CMV status not recorded). Some clones in this sample may be carry-over from other donors' samples. Specimen: PBMCs. The chain links TRBV20-1 to TRBJ1-5, with D perhaps TRBD1 (6 bases). The chain's CDR3 is CSAAGQFSNQPQHF. For the CDR3, the DNA is TGCAGTGCTGCCGGACAGTTTAGCAATCAGCCCCAGCATTTT.